These 17 T cell receptor beta chains share one sample of origin, sequenced in a study of memory CD4+ T cells and cytomegalovirus serostatus. The sort gate was single viable CD3+CD4+CD8-CD45RO+ cells for memory CD4+ T cells. Measured with immunoSEQ multiplex PCR; TCRdb has only the in-frame clones, and not every one. Counted here are tens of thousands of clones, approximately 78% occurring once; the ten biggest clones make up approximately 0.7%. The sample consisted of memory CD4+ T cells from blood. These receptors were taken from an adult in good health and CMV-seronegative.

By proportion, this clone is medium-sized. This chain joins TRBV6-1 and TRBJ1-1; a weak D match, TRBD1 (6 bases). V lost 4 bases and J 0 bases, leaving 12 bases between the germline ends. The length of the CDR3 is 15 residues. The germline V gene has CDR1 MNHNS and CDR2 SASEGT. The CDR3 sequence is CASSAVQGMNTEAFF. The DNA of the CDR3 is TGTGCCAGCAGTGCCGTCCAGGGGATGAACACTGAAGCTTTCTTT.

The J gene is TRBJ2-5, the V gene TRBV19, with 9 bases that match TRBD2. Germline trimming cut 4 bases from V and 4 bases from J; bases unmatched to any gene: 10. The CDR3 is 16 amino acids. Germline-derived CDR1 and CDR2 are LNHDA and SQIVND (reference sequence). CDR3 sequence (DNA): TGTGCCAGTAGTAAGGGGTATAGCGGGAGAGGAGAGACCCAGTACTTC. This translates into CASSKGYSGRGETQYF.

The V call is TRBV14, the J call TRBJ1-5; D remains unclear. The CDR3 contains 13 residues. Looked up from germline, CDR1 is SGHDN and CDR2 is FVKESK. V was trimmed by 1 base and J by 6 bases, leaving 7 bases between them. CDR3 sequence (DNA): TGTGCCAGCAGCCAAGGGGTGGCTCAGCCCCAGCATTTT. This sequence encodes CASSQGVAQPQHF.

This clone has a single count. The gene calls are TRBV5-1 and TRBJ2-1; D remains unclear. CDR1 and CDR2 from the germline V gene are SGHRS and YFSETQ. The V end lost 4 bases, the J end lost 5 bases, and 19 bases lay between the germline ends. The CDR3 runs 16 residues. The CDR3 DNA sequence: TGCGCCAGCAGCACCGTCGGGCCAAGTGGAGACAATGAGCAGTTCTTC. Translation gives CASSTVGPSGDNEQFF.

V gene TRBV29-1 combines with J gene TRBJ1-3; D is undetermined. The CDR3 is 13 residues long. CDR1 and CDR2 (germline): SQVTM, ANQGSEA. V dropped 3 bases and J dropped 4 bases, with 10 bases sitting between them. The CDR3 DNA reads as TGCAGCGTTGACGTCGGAAGAGGAAACACCATATATTTT. Translated, it gives CSVDVGRGNTIYF.

This sequence joins TRBV4-1 and TRBJ1-4; 7 bases line up with TRBD1. The V gene's germline CDR1 is MGHRA and CDR2 YSYEKL. J was trimmed by 4 bases and V by 2 bases; bases with no gene match: 4. This CDR3 spans 15 amino acids. The CDR3 bases are TGCGCCAGCAGCCAAAGTGGGACAGTTAATGAAAAACTGTTTTTT. It is translated as CASSQSGTVNEKLFF.

This clone appeared once. The chain carries TRBV19 and TRBJ2-2; D gene uncertain. V lost 5 bases and J 4 bases, leaving 11 bases between the germline ends. Germline V gene sequence: CDR1 LNHDA, CDR2 SQIVND (reference sequence). The CDR3 is 14 amino acids. The CDR3: CASSQPSSTGELFF. The CDR3, as DNA: TGTGCCAGTAGTCAACCCTCGTCCACCGGGGAGCTGTTTTTT.

This chain connects TRBV28 to TRBJ2-1, with 13 bases identical to TRBD2. The CDR3 is 17 residues long. Germline V gene sequence: CDR1 MDHEN, CDR2 SYDVKM. J lost 5 bases, V lost 3 bases, and 7 bases had no gene match. CDR3 DNA sequence: TGTGCCAGCAGTTTGCGGACTAGCGGGAGATACGACAATGAGCAGTTCTTC. Protein: CASSLRTSGRYDNEQFF.

The rearrangement uses TRBV7-2 and TRBJ2-7; 8 bases map to TRBD1. The CDR3 sequence is 13 residues long. CDR1 is SGHTA, CDR2 FQGNSA, per germline. V dropped 5 bases and J dropped 3; count of bases not matched to a gene: 3. CDR3 in DNA: TGTGCCAGCAGCCCGGACAGGGTCTACGAGCAGTACTTC. This sequence encodes CASSPDRVYEQYF.

DNA of the CDR3: TGTGCCAGCCACCAGGGAGACTCTGGAAACACCATATATTTT. Translating it yields CASHQGDSGNTIYF. The rearrangement joins TRBV6-1 to TRBJ1-3, with D maybe TRBD1 (5 bases). CDR1 is MNHNS, CDR2 SASEGT, per germline. The CDR3 sequence is 14 residues long. Trimming removed 8 bases from V and 0 bases from J, with 11 bases in between.

J is TRBJ2-7 and V is TRBV2; D not resolved. This CDR3 has 13 residues. V was shortened by 4 bases and J by 5 bases, with 12 bases between the two germline ends. Germline V gives CDR1 SNHLY, CDR2 FYNNEI. The CDR3 loop is CASSVTQSNEQYF. In DNA, the CDR3 is TGTGCCAGCAGTGTGACACAGAGTAACGAGCAGTACTTC.

This chain uses TRBV2 with TRBJ2-3, with 16 positions matching TRBD2. J lost 2 bases, V lost 8 bases, and 7 bases had no gene match. This CDR3 has 17 residues. Germline CDR1 and CDR2: SNHLY and FYNNEI. CDR3 coding DNA: TGTGCCAGCGGTCCCGGGACTAGCGGGAGGGCCACAGATACGCAGTATTTT. It yields the protein CASGPGTSGRATDTQYF.

The chain recombines TRBV19 with TRBJ2-7; TRBD1 is a possible D gene (5 bases). There are 12 residues in the CDR3. Germline V gene sequence: CDR1 LNHDA, CDR2 SQIVND (reference sequence). Trimming left V 4 bases short and J 6 bases short, with 10 bases between. Here the CDR3 DNA reads TGTGCCAGTAGTAGAACAGGCAGCGAGCAGTACTTC. Translated: CASSRTGSEQYF.

This chain connects TRBV19 to TRBJ2-5; D may be TRBD1 (6 bases). Germline CDR1 and CDR2: LNHDA and SQIVND (reference sequence). The ends were cut back, 5 bases at V and 7 bases at J, with 17 bases in the middle. This CDR3 has 14 amino acids. Here the CDR3 DNA reads TGTGCCAGTAGTCCCCCACAGGGATACGTGACCCAGTACTTC. Protein: CASSPPQGYVTQYF.

As to this clone: A read error may account for a junction end that differs from germline. The sample holds other DNA sequences that translate to the same CDR3. The chain links TRBV6-1 to TRBJ2-3; tentative D call: TRBD1 (5 bases). The CDR3 sequence is 15 residues long. Germline V gene lookup returns CDR1 MNHNS and CDR2 SASEGT. CDR3 sequence (DNA): TGTGCCAGCAGGGAAGACAGTACTAGCACAGATACGCAGTATTTT. Amino acid sequence: CASREDSTSTDTQYF.

This chain connects TRBV7-9 to TRBJ2-2; D is undetermined. V shed 5 bases and J shed 0 bases, with 7 bases lying between them. CDR3 size: 14 residues. Germline values: CDR1 SEHNR, CDR2 FQNEAQ (reference sequence). The CDR3 DNA is TGTGCCAGCAGCCTCCGACCGAACACCGGGGAGCTGTTTTTT. It translates to CASSLRPNTGELFF. Using reference TRBV7-9 and TRBJ2-2 for the parts outside the CDR3, the full variable domain is DTGVSQNPRHKITKRGQNVTFRCDPISEHNRLYWYRQTLGQGPEFLTYFQNEAQLEKSRLLSDRFSAERPKGSFSTLEIQRTEQGDSAMYLCASSLRPNTGELFFGEGSRLTVL.

Here the CDR3 reads CASSRQGSNYGYTF. Here the CDR3 DNA reads TGTGCCAGCAGCCGACAGGGCTCGAACTATGGCTACACCTTC. The rearrangement joins TRBV28 to TRBJ1-2, with 7 bases fitting TRBD1. Looked up from germline, CDR1 is MDHEN and CDR2 is SYDVKM. Trimming took 6 bases from V and 2 from J; bases not matched to a gene: 6. This CDR3 is built from 14 residues.